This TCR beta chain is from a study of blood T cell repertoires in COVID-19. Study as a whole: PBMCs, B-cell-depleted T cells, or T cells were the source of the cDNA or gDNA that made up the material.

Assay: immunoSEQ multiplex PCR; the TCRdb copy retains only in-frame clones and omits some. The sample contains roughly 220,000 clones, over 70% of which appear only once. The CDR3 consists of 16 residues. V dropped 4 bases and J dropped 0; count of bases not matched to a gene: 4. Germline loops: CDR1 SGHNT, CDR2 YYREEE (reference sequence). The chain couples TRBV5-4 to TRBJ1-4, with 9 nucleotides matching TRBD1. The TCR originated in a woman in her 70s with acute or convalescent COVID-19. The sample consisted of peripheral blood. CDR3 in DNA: TGTGCCAGCAGCGGGGGACAGGGTTCAACTAATGAAAAACTGTTTTTT. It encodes CASSGGQGSTNEKLFF.